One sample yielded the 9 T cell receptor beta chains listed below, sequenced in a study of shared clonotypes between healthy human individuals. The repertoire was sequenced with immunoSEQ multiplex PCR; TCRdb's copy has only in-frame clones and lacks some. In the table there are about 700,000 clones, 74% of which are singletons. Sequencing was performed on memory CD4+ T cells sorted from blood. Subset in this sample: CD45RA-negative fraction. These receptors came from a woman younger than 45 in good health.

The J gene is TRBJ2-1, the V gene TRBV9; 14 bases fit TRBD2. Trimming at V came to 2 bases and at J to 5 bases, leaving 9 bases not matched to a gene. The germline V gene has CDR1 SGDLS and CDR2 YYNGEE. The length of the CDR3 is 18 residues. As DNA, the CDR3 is TGTGCCAGCAGCGTCAACCCTATGGGACTAGCGGGAGACAATGAGCAGTTCTTC. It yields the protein CASSVNPMGLAGDNEQFF.

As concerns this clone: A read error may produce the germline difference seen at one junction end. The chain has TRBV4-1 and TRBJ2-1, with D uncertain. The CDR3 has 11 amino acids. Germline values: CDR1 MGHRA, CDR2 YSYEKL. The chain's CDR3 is CASSQVNEQFF. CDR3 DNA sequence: TGTGCCAGCAGCCAAGTTAATGAGCAGTTCTTC.

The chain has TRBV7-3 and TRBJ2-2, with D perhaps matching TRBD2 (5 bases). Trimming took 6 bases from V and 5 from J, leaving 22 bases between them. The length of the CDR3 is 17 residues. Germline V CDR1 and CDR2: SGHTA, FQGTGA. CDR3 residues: CASSRDHSARGTGELFF. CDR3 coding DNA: TGTGCCAGCAGTCGAGATCATAGCGCCAGAGGGACCGGGGAGCTGTTTTTT. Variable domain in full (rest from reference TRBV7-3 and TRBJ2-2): GAGVSQTPSNKVTEKGKYVELRCDPISGHTALYWYRQSLGQGPEFLIYFQGTGAADDSGLPNDRFFAVRPEGSVSTLKIQRTERGDSAVYLCASSRDHSARGTGELFFGEGSRLTVL.

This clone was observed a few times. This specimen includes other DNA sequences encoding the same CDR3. CDR3 in amino acids: CASSLYSNQPQHF. The CDR3, as DNA: TGTGCCAGCAGTTTATATAGCAATCAGCCCCAGCATTTT. The chain recombines TRBV11-2 with TRBJ1-5; the D is unclear. The CDR3 has 13 amino acids. The V gene's germline CDR1 is SGHAT and CDR2 FQNNGV. Trimming left V 6 bases short and J 0 bases short, with 6 bases between.

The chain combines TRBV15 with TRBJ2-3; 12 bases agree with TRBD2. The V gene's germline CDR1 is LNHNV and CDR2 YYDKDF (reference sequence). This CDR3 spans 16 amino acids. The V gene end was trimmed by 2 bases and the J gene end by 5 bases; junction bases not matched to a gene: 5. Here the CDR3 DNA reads TGTGCCACCAGCAGACGGACTAGCGGGACTCGAGATACGCAGTATTTT. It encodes CATSRRTSGTRDTQYF.

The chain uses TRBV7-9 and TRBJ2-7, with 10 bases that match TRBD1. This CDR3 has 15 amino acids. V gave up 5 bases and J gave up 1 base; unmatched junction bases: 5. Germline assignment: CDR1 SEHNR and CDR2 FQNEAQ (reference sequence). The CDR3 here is CASSPGTGASYEQYF. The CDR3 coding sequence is TGTGCCAGCAGCCCTGGGACAGGGGCTTCCTACGAGCAGTACTTC.

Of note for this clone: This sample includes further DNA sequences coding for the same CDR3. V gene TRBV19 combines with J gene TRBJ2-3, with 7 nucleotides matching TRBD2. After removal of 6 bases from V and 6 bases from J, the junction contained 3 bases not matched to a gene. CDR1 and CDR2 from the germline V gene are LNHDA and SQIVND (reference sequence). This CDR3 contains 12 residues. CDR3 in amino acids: CASSRLADTQYF. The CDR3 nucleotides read TGTGCCAGTAGCAGACTAGCCGATACGCAGTATTTT.

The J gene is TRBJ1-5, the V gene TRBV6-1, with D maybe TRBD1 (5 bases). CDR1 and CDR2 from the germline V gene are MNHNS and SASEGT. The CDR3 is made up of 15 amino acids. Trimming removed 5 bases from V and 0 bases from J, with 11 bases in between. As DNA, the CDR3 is TGTGCCAGCAGTACAGGACCGTATAGCAATCAGCCCCAGCATTTT. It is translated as CASSTGPYSNQPQHF.

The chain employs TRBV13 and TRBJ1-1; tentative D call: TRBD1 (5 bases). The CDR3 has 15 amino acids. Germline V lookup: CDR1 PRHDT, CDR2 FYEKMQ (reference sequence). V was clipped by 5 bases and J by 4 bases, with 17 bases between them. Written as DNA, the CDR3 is TGTGCCAGCAGCCTCGAAGGACATTCTGCCACTGAAGCTTTCTTT. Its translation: CASSLEGHSATEAFF.